The entry below describes one T cell receptor beta chain. This specimen comes from a study of blood T cell repertoires in COVID-19. As for the study in general: COVID-19 samples collected from the United States, Italy and Spain covered acute and convalescent phases. PBMCs, B-cell-depleted T cells, or T cells provided the cDNA or gDNA that made up the material.

The CDR3 extends over 14 amino acids. The germline CDR1 and CDR2 sequences are SGHRS and YFSETQ. The V end was cut by 2 bases, the J end by 4 bases, with 12 bases between. Original methodology: Researchers report that nucleated cell counts were estimated from reference gene primer amplification. The assay was immunoSEQ multiplex PCR, and TCRdb's table has in-frame clones only and misses some. V, J and clone size were drawn from that table, and D and trimming were deduced from the DNA. The table has approximately 240,000 clones, around 80% seen once. The chain uses TRBV5-1 and TRBJ1-1; D unresolved. This clonotype was obtained from a woman in her 40s with active or convalescent COVID-19. Sequenced sample: peripheral blood. CDR3 residues: CASSLTTESTEAFF. CDR3 coding DNA: TGCGCCAGCAGCTTAACCACGGAGAGCACTGAAGCTTTCTTT.